This TCR beta chain stems from a study of T cells in localized non-small cell lung cancer (dated by TCRdb to 2018 to 2021). About the investigation overall: The study examined T cell repertoires in a few hundred patients with early-stage NSCLC and compared tumors with uninvolved tumor-adjacent lungs. Of the NSCLC patients, fewer than 150 were male and about a hundred were female, and the mean age was approximately 69 years. The cohort was made up of some 240 treatment-naive NSCLC patients whose localized lung tumors had been resected.

The immunoSEQ Assay was used to sequence TCR beta CDR3 regions from DNA. In the source study's methods: T cell density was computed as TCR beta template counts normalized to usable DNA estimated by amplifying housekeeping genes. Richness was estimated using the preseqR package, with extrapolation to 400,000 templates for PBMC samples and to 120,000 templates for tissue samples. Clonality was defined as one minus Pielou's evenness. To identify tissue-enriched TCRs, differential abundance testing was run on productive amino-acid clonotypes with a minimum total count of 5 and an alpha of 0.1. The Jaccard Index and the Morisita Overlap Index were used to quantify repertoire overlap between compartments. TCR beta CDR3s were clustered by GLIPH together with public tetramer-defined viral CDR3s, and at least three viral sequences plus V-gene enrichment were required for viral motifs. Imported from immuneACCESS, the table was reduced by TCRdb to in-frame sequences with V and J called. These copies leave out some clones; in studies compared against another copy, an unresolved V gene accounts for under half, and the cause of the remainder is not known. The DNA gave D and trimming, while V, J and clone size come from that table. The sample table records 26,000 or so clones; around nine tenths of these occur just once. The ten largest clones take up more than 12% of the sample.

Concerning this clone: Its antigen is currently not known. Qualities for individual bases were not recorded, and no much larger clone is one base off.

The study at large found these results: Because the study design was exploratory, TCR variables were selected using unadjusted p-values without false-discovery rate correction. Because multi-region sequencing of the tumors was not done, intratumor heterogeneity could not be ruled out. A median of roughly 58 of the top 100 tumor clones were detected in paired uninvolved adjacent lung, and under 30 of these tumor clones were also found among the top 100 clones of the paired uninvolved adjacent lung. Longer overall survival was associated with higher blood T cell density, whereas shorter survival was associated with higher adjacent-lung clonality. Uninvolved tumor-adjacent lung showed the highest T cell clonality, higher than tumor, which suggests more focused antigenic responses in the uninvolved tumor-adjacent lung.

The CDR3 sequence holds 16 residues, the cysteine and phenylalanine included. This entry keeps only the CDR3 DNA: 48 bases, framed from base 1. Based on the germline V gene (reference sequence), the CDR1 and CDR2 sequences are LNHDA and SQIVND. V is trimmed back by 4 bases and J by 4 bases, and the junction contains 4 bases that no gene match accounts for. At diagnosis, tumor, uninvolved tumor-adjacent lung and peripheral blood were collected and then preserved as a mix of FFPE and fresh-frozen material. For TCR repertoire profiling, blood samples were analyzed in the form of peripheral blood mononuclear cells.

The TCR was taken from a female donor aged 60 or older with stage II squamous cell lung carcinoma. The rearrangement combines TRBV19 with TRBJ2-1; TRBD2 lines up with 13 middle nucleotides. The material sequenced was peripheral blood, taken before any cancer treatment. The DNA reads as follows: TGTGCCAGTAGTAACACGGGACTAGCGGGGTACAATGAGCAGTTCTTC. Its amino acids are CASSNTGLAGYNEQFF.